The 4 T cell receptor beta chains below were found in one sample sequenced in a study of blood T cell repertoires in COVID-19. TCRdb's table, derived via immunoSEQ multiplex PCR, lists solely in-frame clones and lacks some. Of over 150,000 clones listed, approximately 84% were seen once; the top ten hold approximately 6.9%. Input material: peripheral blood. The origin of the receptors is a human donor with acute or convalescent COVID-19. The donor label of this sample is uncertain.

The J gene is TRBJ2-5, the V gene TRBV18, with a possible D match to TRBD1 (5 bases). This CDR3 has 15 residues. Germline values: CDR1 KGHSH, CDR2 LQKENI. V was trimmed by 3 bases and J by 4 bases, leaving 15 bases between them. In DNA, the CDR3 is TGTGCCAGCTCACCTCAGGGCCGGCCCGGAGAGACCCAGTACTTC. Translated, it gives CASSPQGRPGETQYF.

V gene TRBV6-4 combines with J gene TRBJ1-2; 7 bases fit TRBD1. After removal of 4 bases from V and 5 bases from J, the junction contained 4 bases not matched to a gene. The CDR3 spans 13 residues. The germline CDR1 and CDR2 sequences are MRHNA and SNTAGT. This CDR3 reads CASSAAGGYGYTF. In nucleotides, the CDR3 is TGTGCCAGCAGTGCGGCAGGGGGTTATGGCTACACCTTC.

V gene TRBV27 combines with J gene TRBJ2-3; 10 positions match TRBD2. J lost 0 bases, V lost 2 bases, and 8 bases had no gene match. The germline V gene encodes CDR1 MNHEY and CDR2 SMNVEV (reference sequence). CDR3 size: 18 residues. The CDR3 DNA is TGTGCCAGCAGTTTACGGACTAGCGGCGTTCCTAGCACAGATACGCAGTATTTT. Protein sequence: CASSLRTSGVPSTDTQYF.

The rearrangement joins TRBV5-4 to TRBJ2-5; TRBD1 matches at 7 bases. The CDR3 sequence is 15 residues long. In germline, CDR1 is SGHNT, CDR2 YYREEE (reference sequence). V lost 4 bases, J lost 1 base, and 7 bases stayed unmatched. The CDR3 sequence is CASSRDGTVQETQYF. For the CDR3, the DNA is TGTGCCAGCAGCAGAGACGGGACAGTCCAAGAGACCCAGTACTTC.